This paragraph reports one TCR beta chain. What it binds is not known. The record originates from a study of a mutant IDH1 vaccine in newly diagnosed glioma. The overall study: V12 came at week 35, V13 at week 47.

Germline-derived CDR1 and CDR2 are MNHEY and SVGAGI. V gave up 2 bases and J gave up 0 bases; unmatched junction bases: 2. The CDR3 runs to 15 residues. The repertoire was sequenced with immunoSEQ multiplex PCR; TCRdb's copy has only in-frame clones and lacks some. The data show some 57,000 clones, around four fifths seen once. Time point meaning: week 35, safety follow-up. Vaccine doses each comprised 300 ug of mutant IDH1 20-mer peptide, with topical imiquimod. Diagnosis in the donors showed new WHO grade 3 or 4 astrocytomas that were IDH1-mutant and ATRX-lost. The sequencing used PBMCs, collected from a glioma patient whose treatment included an IDH1 peptide vaccine. The chain has TRBV6-5 and TRBJ1-1, with 8 bases lining up with TRBD1. The sequence came from a woman aged 18-29 years with glioma. The CDR3 nucleotides are TGTGCCAGCAGTTACCGGACAGGGTTGAACACTGAAGCTTTCTTT. Protein sequence: CASSYRTGLNTEAFF.